In this sample, the clone carrying this T cell receptor beta chain turned up a few times. The data derive from a study of OX40 agonist ivuxolimab in advanced cancers. The overall study: The group had a mean age of about 65 years, ranged from roughly 20 to 79, and was 80% to 90% male. Eligibility rules accepted prior anti-PD-1, anti-PD-L1 or anti-CTLA-4 therapy, and 35% to 40% had some.

Here immunoSEQ multiplex PCR was the method, and the copy in TCRdb shows in-frame clones only, minus some. The repertoire holds around 53,000 clones, with around nine tenths as singletons. Germline values: CDR1 SGHAT, CDR2 FQNNGV. The junction had 6 bases not matched to a gene; V was cut back by 5 bases and J by 4 bases. The CDR3 length is 15 residues. The source is an adult with an advanced solid tumor such as melanoma, head and neck, liver or kidney cancer. This chain joins TRBV11-2 and TRBJ2-1; 9 nucleotides align to TRBD2. The sample in question was CD4+ or CD8+ T cells sorted from blood, obtained in a trial of the OX40 agonist ivuxolimab. CDR3 bases: TGTGCCAGCAGCCAAGGACTAGCGAATTACAATGAGCAGTTCTTC. Residues: CASSQGLANYNEQFF.